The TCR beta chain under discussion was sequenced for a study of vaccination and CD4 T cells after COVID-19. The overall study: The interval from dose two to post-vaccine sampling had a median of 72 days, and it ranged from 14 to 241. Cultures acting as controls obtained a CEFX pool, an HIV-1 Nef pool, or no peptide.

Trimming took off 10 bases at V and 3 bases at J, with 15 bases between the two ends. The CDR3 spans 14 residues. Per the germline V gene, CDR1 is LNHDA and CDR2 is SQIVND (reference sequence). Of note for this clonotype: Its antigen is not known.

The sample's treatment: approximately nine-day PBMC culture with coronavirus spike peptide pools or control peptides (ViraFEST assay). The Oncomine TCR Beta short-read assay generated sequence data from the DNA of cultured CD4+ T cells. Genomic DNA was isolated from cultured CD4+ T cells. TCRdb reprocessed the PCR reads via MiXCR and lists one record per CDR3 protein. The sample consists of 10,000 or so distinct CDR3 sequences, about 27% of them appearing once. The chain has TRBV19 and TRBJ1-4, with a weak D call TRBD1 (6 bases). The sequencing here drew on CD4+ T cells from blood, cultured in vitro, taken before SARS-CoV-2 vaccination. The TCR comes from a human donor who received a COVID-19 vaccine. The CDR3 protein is CAKQGRHSNEKLFF. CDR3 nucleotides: TGTGCCAAACAGGGCCGCCACTCTAATGAAAAACTGTTTTTT.